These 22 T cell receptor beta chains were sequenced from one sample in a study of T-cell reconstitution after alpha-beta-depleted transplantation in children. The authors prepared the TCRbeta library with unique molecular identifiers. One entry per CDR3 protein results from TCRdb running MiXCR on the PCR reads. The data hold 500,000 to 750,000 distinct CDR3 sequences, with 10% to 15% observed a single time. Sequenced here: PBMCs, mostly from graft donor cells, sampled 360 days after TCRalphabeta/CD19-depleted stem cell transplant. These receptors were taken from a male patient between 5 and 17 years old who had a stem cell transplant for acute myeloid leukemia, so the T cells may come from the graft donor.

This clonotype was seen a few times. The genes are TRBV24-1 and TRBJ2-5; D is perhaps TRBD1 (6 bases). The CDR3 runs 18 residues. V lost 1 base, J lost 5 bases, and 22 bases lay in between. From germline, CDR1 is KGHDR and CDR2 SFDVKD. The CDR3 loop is CATSDFQGPGLAWETQYF. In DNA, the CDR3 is TGTGCCACCAGTGATTTTCAGGGGCCAGGGTTAGCGTGGGAGACCCAGTACTTC.

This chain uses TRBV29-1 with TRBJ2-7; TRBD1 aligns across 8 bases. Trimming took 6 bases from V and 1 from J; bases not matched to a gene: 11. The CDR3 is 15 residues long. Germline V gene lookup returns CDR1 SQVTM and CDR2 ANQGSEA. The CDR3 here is CSVRKRTGFSYEQYF. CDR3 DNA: TGCAGCGTCCGTAAACGGACAGGGTTTTCCTACGAGCAGTACTTC.

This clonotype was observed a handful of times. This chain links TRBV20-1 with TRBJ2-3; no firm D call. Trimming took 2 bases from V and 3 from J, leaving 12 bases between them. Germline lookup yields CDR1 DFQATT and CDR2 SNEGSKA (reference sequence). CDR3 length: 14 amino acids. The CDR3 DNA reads TGCAGTGCTAGATATGTGGGTGGGACAGATACGCAGTATTTT. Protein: CSARYVGGTDTQYF.

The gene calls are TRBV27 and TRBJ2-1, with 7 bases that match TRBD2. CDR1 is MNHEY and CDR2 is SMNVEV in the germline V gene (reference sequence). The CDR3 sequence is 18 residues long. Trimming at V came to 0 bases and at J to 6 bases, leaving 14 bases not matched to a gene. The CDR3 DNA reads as TGTGCCAGCAGTTTATCCCTCGTTAACGCGGGAGTAGGCAATGAGCAGTTCTTC. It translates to CASSLSLVNAGVGNEQFF.

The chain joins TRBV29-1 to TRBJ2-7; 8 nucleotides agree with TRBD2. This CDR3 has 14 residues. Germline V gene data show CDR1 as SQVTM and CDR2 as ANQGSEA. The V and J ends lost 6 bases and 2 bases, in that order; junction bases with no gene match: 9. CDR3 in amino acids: CSVGGAGDTYEQYF. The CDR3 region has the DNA TGCAGCGTCGGGGGGGCAGGGGACACCTACGAGCAGTACTTC.

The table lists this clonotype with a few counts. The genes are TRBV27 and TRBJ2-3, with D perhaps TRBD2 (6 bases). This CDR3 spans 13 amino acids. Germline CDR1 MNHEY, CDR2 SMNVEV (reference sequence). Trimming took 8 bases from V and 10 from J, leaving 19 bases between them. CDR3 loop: CASGVIAVGSQYF. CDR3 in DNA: TGTGCCAGCGGCGTGATAGCGGTCGGGTCGCAGTATTTT.

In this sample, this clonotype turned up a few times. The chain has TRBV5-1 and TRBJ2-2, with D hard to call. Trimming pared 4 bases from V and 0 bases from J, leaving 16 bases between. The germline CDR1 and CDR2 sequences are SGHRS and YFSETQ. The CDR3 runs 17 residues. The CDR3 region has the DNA TGCGCCAGCAGCCTCTCACCTTACTGGACGAACACCGGGGAGCTGTTTTTT. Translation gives CASSLSPYWTNTGELFF.

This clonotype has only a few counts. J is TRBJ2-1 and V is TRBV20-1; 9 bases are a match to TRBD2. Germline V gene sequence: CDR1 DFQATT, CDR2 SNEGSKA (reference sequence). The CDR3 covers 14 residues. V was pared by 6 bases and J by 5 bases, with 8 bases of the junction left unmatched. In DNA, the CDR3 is TGCAGTGCCCCCCCAGGACTAGCGCACAATGAGCAGTTCTTC. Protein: CSAPPGLAHNEQFF.

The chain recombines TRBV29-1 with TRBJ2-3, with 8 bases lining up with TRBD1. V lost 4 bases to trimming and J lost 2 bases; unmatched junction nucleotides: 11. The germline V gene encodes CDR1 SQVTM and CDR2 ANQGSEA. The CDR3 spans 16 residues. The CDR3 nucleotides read TGCAGCGTTGCCAACCTAAGACAGGGGTCCACAGATACGCAGTATTTT. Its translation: CSVANLRQGSTDTQYF.

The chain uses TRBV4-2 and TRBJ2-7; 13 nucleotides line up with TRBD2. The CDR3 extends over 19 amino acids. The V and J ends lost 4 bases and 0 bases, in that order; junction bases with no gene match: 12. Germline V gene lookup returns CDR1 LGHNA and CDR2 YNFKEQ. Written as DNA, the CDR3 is TGTGCCAGCAGCCTCAGACTAGCGGGAGGCCTAATCCCCTCCTACGAGCAGTACTTC. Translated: CASSLRLAGGLIPSYEQYF.

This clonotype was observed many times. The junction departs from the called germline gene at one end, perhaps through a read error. CDR3 protein: CASSLAGTQETQYF. The CDR3 nucleotides read TGTGCTAGCAGCTTAGCCGGGACCCAGGAGACCCAGTACTTC. The chain recombines TRBV7-7 with TRBJ2-5; D assignment may be TRBD1 or TRBD2 (5 bases each). CDR1 SSHAT and CDR2 FNYEAQ come from the germline V gene (reference sequence). The CDR3 totals 14 residues.

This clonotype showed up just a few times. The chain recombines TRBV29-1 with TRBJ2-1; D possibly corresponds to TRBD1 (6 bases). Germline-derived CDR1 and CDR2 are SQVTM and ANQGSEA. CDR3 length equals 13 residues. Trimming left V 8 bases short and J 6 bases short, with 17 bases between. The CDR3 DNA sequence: TGCAGCCTTTCAGGGGTTGAGGGCAATGAGCAGTTCTTC. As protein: CSLSGVEGNEQFF.

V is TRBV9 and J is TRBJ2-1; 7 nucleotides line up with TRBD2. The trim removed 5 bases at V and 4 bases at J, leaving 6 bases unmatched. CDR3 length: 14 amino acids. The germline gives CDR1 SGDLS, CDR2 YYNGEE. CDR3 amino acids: CASRRDYQYNEQFF. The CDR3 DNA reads TGTGCCAGCAGGCGGGACTACCAGTACAATGAGCAGTTCTTC.

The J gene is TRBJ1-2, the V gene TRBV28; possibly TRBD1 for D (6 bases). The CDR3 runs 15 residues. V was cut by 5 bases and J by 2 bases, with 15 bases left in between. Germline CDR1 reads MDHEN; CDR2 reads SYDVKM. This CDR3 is CASSLTFTGNYGYTF. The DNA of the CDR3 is TGTGCCAGCAGTCTCACCTTCACAGGGAACTATGGCTACACCTTC.

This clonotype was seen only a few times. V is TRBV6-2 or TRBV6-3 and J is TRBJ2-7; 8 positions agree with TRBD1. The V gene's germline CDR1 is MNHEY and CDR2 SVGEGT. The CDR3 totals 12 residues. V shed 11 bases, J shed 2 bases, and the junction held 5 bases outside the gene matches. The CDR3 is CALRTGPYEQYF. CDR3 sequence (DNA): TGTGCCCTGCGGACAGGGCCCTACGAGCAGTACTTC.

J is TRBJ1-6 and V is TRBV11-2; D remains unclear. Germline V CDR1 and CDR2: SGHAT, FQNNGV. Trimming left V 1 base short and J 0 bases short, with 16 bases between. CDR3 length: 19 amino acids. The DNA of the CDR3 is TGTGCCAGCAGCTTAGTATCCCTTGAACTCGGCTCCTATAATTCACCCCTCCACTTT. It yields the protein CASSLVSLELGSYNSPLHF.

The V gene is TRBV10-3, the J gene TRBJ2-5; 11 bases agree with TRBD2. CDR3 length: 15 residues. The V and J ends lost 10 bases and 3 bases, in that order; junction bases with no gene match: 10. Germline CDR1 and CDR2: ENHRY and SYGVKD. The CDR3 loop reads CASSSGRQMEETQYF. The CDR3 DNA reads TGTGCCAGCTCTAGCGGGAGGCAGATGGAAGAGACCCAGTACTTC.

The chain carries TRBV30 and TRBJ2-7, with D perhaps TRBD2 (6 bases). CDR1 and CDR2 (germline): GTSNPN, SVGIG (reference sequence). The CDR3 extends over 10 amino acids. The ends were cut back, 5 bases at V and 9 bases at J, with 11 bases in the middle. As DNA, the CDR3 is TGTGCCTGGGGGGGGTCAGGGCAGTACTTC. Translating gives CAWGGSGQYF.

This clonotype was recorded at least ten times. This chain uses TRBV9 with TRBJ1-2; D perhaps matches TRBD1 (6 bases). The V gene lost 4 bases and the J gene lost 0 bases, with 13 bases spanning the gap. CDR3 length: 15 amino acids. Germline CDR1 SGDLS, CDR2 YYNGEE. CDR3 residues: CASSLGGNSNYGYTF. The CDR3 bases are TGTGCCAGCAGCCTAGGGGGGAACTCTAACTATGGCTACACCTTC.

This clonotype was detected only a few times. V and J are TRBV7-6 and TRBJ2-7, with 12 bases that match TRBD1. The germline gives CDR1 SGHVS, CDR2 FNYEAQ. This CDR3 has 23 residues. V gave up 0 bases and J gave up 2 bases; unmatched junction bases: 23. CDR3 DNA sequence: TGTGCCAGCAGCTTAGCGATCCTCATCCCGGGACAGGGGGCGTCTAGCGGGACCTACGAGCAGTACTTC. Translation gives CASSLAILIPGQGASSGTYEQYF.

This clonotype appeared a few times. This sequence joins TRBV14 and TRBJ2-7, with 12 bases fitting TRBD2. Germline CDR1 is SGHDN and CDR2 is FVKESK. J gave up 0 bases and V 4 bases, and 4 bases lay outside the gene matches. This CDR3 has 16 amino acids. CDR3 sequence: CASSRRLAGVSYEQYF. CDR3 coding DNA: TGTGCCAGCAGCCGACGACTAGCGGGAGTCTCCTACGAGCAGTACTTC.

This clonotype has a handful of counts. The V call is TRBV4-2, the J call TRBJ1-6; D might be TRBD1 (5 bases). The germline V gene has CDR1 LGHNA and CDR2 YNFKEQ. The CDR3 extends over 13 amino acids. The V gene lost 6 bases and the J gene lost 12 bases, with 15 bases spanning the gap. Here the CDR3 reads CASSWQGNGPLHF. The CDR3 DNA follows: TGTGCCAGCAGTTGGCAGGGAAATGGACCCCTCCACTTT.